The entry that follows covers one TCR beta chain sequence. This clonotype occurred a few times. Its antigen is unknown. Base quality data are lacking; no much larger clone is found one base away. Systemically healthy Caucasian individuals from Russia, approximately 39 in total and aged about 6 to 100 years, were included as donors. Each donor gave approximately 9.3 milliliters of peripheral blood, collected into EDTA-treated Vacutainer tubes. Ficoll-Paque density-gradient centrifugation was used to isolate PBMCs, with at least 6 million per sample. Trizol reagent was used to extract total RNA from PBMCs, with at least 6 micrograms per sample. The percentages of naive CD45RAhigh/CD27high T cells were determined by flow cytometry on a PBMC aliquot from every donor. The library was obtained by 5' RACE. Sequencer: Illumina HiSeq 2500. The second PCR ran for roughly 7 to 11 cycles and used a J-beta primer mix along with a sample-barcoded 5' primer. A template-switch 5' adaptor carrying 12 random nucleotides introduced a unique molecular identifier onto each TCR beta cDNA molecule. Each sample yielded at least 3 million CDR3-containing paired-end reads. First-strand cDNA was synthesized from all RNA with the Mint cDNA synthesis kit, primed by a TRBC-specific oligonucleotide. All cDNA was treated with uracil-DNA glycosylase and then went through a first 18-cycle PCR with the universal primers M1SS and BC2_uni_R. The source study handled its data this way. For normalization, 1 million high-quality reads were randomly selected from each sample, with every read carrying a distinct molecular identifier. Reads sharing molecular identifiers were discarded rather than binned into consensus sequences. MiTCR, run with a Q25 quality threshold and the strictest error-elimination algorithm, handled CDR3 identification, clonotype clustering and error correction. A nonparametric unseen species model using Euler transformation provided a lower-bound estimate of total TCR beta diversity. The raw public reads went through TCRdb reprocessing: fastp at Q25, MiXCR clone calling, in-frame beta chains kept. Each entry merges the rows of one CDR3 protein and shows their most common DNA and genes. These V and J calls rely on TCRdb rather than the paper's analysis. In this sample the table shows 800,000 to 900,000 distinct CDR3 sequences, less than 80% of which occur a single time. The ten largest clonotypes hold about a quarter of the sample.

These data originate in a study of blood T cells in healthy people across ages (dated by TCRdb to the mid-2010s). In the study overall: In model experiments, roughly one uniquely barcoded TCR beta cDNA molecule per two T cells was captured by template switching. The donors were split into four age groups: young (average 16 years), middle-aged (39), aged (more than 60) and long-lived (82). Donors of different ages were randomly distributed across sequencing lanes to avoid experimental bias. The study measured age-related changes in TCR beta repertoire diversity using deep sequencing normalized with unique cDNA molecular identifiers. Using the same blood draw, the study looked at two additional independent replicas of 1 million unique cDNA reads for two donors, one aged 18 to 30 and the other aged 80 or older.

The CDR3, cysteine through phenylalanine, is 15 amino acids long. Only the CDR3 region is kept as DNA, spanning 45 bases read in frame from base 1. Here V drops 5 bases and J drops 3 bases, and the junction holds 8 bases not matched to any gene. CDR1 and CDR2 (LGHDT, YNNKEL) derive from the germline V gene (reference sequence). On the study overall, not on this receptor specifically: Donor CMV infection status was unknown, potentially confounding age-related changes in expanded clonotypes. As age increased, observed TCR beta diversity per million T cells dropped in a roughly linear way, and a significant reduction was already evident by age 40. Since profiling was done on bulk unsorted PBMCs, naive and antigen-experienced compartments could not be conclusively compared. Compared with the aged group, the long-lived group had more naive CD4+ T cells, fewer expanded clones and increased TCR diversity, suggesting age selection. Estimates of total diversity from one million sequenced T cells were regarded as lower bounds and underestimates. Observed TCR beta diversity correlated strongly with the percentage of naive T cells measured by flow cytometry.

The rearranged segments are TRBV3-1 and TRBJ1-2; 8 bases in the junction line up with TRBD1. Input material: blood. The TCR was taken from a man younger than 45 in good health. The nucleotide sequence is TGTGCCAGCAGCTCTACGGGGACAGGAGACTATGGCTACACCTTC. Protein translation: CASSSTGTGDYGYTF.